Following are 21 T cell receptor beta chains from one sample sequenced in a study of T cells after yellow fever vaccination. TCRdb used MiXCR to reprocess the 5' RACE reads, holding one entry per CDR3 protein. The sample gives around 610,000 distinct CDR3 sequences, approximately 12% of which show up once; more than 12% is in the top ten. The sequences come from PBMCs, collected on the day of the yellow fever booster vaccination. The source of these receptors is a man aged 25 to 40 who received the YFV17D yellow fever vaccine.

The chain joins TRBV7-8 to TRBJ2-7; maybe TRBD2 (6 bases). V was clipped by 6 bases and J by 7 bases, with 19 bases between them. There are 14 residues in the CDR3. CDR1 is SGHVS, CDR2 FQNEAQ, per germline. CDR3 protein: CASSPQEGPWEQYF. The CDR3 DNA reads as TGTGCCAGCAGTCCCCAGGAGGGGCCGTGGGAGCAGTACTTC.

J is TRBJ2-1 and V is TRBV20-1; 9 nucleotides match TRBD2. From germline, CDR1 is DFQATT and CDR2 SNEGSKA (reference sequence). CDR3 size: 23 residues. Germline trimming cut 3 bases from V and 5 bases from J; bases unmatched to any gene: 32. The CDR3 loop is CSASSAGEGILRGRDTVDNEQFF. CDR3 DNA sequence: TGCAGTGCTAGTTCAGCGGGGGAGGGGATACTCCGCGGGAGGGACACGGTGGACAATGAGCAGTTCTTC.

The gene calls are TRBV18 and TRBJ2-5; 7 positions match TRBD2. The CDR3 extends over 15 amino acids. Per the germline V gene, CDR1 is KGHSH and CDR2 is LQKENI. The junction had 9 bases not matched to a gene; V was cut back by 8 bases and J by 0 bases. This chain's CDR3 is CASGRAQLYQETQYF. As DNA, the CDR3 is TGTGCCAGCGGGAGGGCCCAGCTGTACCAAGAGACCCAGTACTTC.

This chain links TRBV3-1 with TRBJ2-7, with 7 positions matching TRBD2. The V and J ends lost 3 bases and 3 bases, in that order; junction bases with no gene match: 5. Germline loops: CDR1 LGHDT, CDR2 YNNKEL (reference sequence). The CDR3 sequence is 14 residues long. Here the CDR3 reads CASSHGGLSYEQYF. Written as DNA, the CDR3 is TGTGCCAGCAGCCACGGGGGGTTAAGCTACGAGCAGTACTTC.

The rearrangement joins TRBV5-6 to TRBJ2-1; D might be TRBD2 (7 bases). Germline V gene sequence: CDR1 SGHDT, CDR2 YYEEEE. Trimming stripped 1 base from V and 6 bases from J, with 11 bases between. The CDR3 is 14 amino acids. The CDR3 protein is CASSLTGRGNEQFF. DNA of the CDR3: TGTGCCAGCAGCTTGACAGGGAGGGGCAATGAGCAGTTCTTC.

This chain joins TRBV28 and TRBJ2-7; possibly TRBD1 for D (6 bases). The CDR3 sequence is 12 residues long. The germline gives CDR1 MDHEN, CDR2 SYDVKM. With 7 bases removed from V and 4 bases from J, the gap between germline ends came to 11 bases. This chain's CDR3 is CASMVQGYEQYF. CDR3 nucleotides: TGTGCCAGCATGGTACAGGGTTACGAGCAGTACTTC.

The V gene is TRBV6-2 or TRBV6-3, the J gene TRBJ2-7; D is uncertain. The CDR3 sequence is 13 residues long. Germline-derived CDR1 and CDR2 are MNHEY and SVGEGT. The ends were cut back, 5 bases at V and 2 bases at J, with 10 bases in the middle. In DNA, the CDR3 is TGTGCCAGCAGTAGTACGCTGACCTACGAGCAGTACTTC. Residues: CASSSTLTYEQYF.

J is TRBJ2-6 and V is TRBV27, with a weak D call TRBD1 (6 bases). Germline CDR1 reads MNHEY; CDR2 reads SMNVEV (reference sequence). The CDR3 is 15 residues long. The V end lost 7 bases, the J end lost 3 bases, and 13 bases lay between the germline ends. CDR3 nucleotides: TGTGCCAGCACCAGGGGTTTCTATGGGGCCAACGTCCTGACTTTC. Translated: CASTRGFYGANVLTF.

This clonotype was counted between two and nine times. This rearrangement joins TRBV6-5 to TRBJ2-7, with D maybe TRBD1 (5 bases). The ends were cut back, 2 bases at V and 0 bases at J, with 11 bases in the middle. The CDR3 extends over 15 amino acids. Germline lookup yields CDR1 MNHEY and CDR2 SVGAGI. This CDR3 reads CASSYDSPFSYEQYF. The CDR3, as DNA: TGTGCCAGCAGTTACGACAGTCCCTTCTCCTACGAGCAGTACTTC.

The chain couples TRBV10-3 to TRBJ1-4; no clear D. Germline CDR1 and CDR2: ENHRY and SYGVKD. The CDR3 consists of 13 residues. Deletions cut 4 bases from V and 8 bases from J, with 11 bases between. CDR3 loop: CAISVTAGEKLFF. The CDR3 nucleotides read TGTGCCATCAGTGTGACGGCGGGCGAAAAACTGTTTTTT.

This clonotype has ten or more counts. The chain carries TRBV29-1 and TRBJ2-1; 7 bases line up with TRBD2. V lost 6 bases, J lost 0 bases, and 8 bases stayed unmatched. The CDR3 runs to 15 residues. The germline gives CDR1 SQVTM, CDR2 ANQGSEA. The CDR3 bases are TGCAGCGTGACCGGGGGGAGGAGCTCCTACAATGAGCAGTTCTTC. It encodes CSVTGGRSSYNEQFF.

There are a few counts of this clonotype. This chain connects TRBV12-3 or TRBV12-4 to TRBJ2-3; 9 bases fit TRBD2. With 10 bases clipped from V and 4 bases from J, the junction kept 12 bases outside the gene matches. The CDR3 has 15 amino acids. The CDR3 DNA sequence: TGTGCCACCCAACCGGGGACTAGCATCCCAGATACGCAGTATTTT. This encodes CATQPGTSIPDTQYF.

The chain combines TRBV5-6 with TRBJ1-1, with a weak D call TRBD1 (5 bases). The germline V and J ends were trimmed by 0 bases and 7 bases, with 10 bases remaining between them. CDR1 is SGHDT and CDR2 is YYEEEE in the germline V gene. The CDR3 length is 13 residues. The CDR3 reads CASSLATVIEAFF. CDR3 DNA: TGTGCCAGCAGCTTGGCGACAGTAATTGAAGCTTTCTTT.

The chain joins TRBV5-6 to TRBJ2-7; 14 bases match TRBD2. The CDR3 is made up of 15 amino acids. Germline CDR1 and CDR2: SGHDT and YYEEEE. With V trimmed by 6 bases and J by 7 bases, 9 bases remained unmatched. CDR3 region: CASNPGLAGVLEQYF. CDR3 coding DNA: TGTGCCAGCAATCCGGGACTAGCGGGAGTTTTGGAGCAGTACTTC.

This clonotype was counted only a few times. The rearrangement uses TRBV7-2 and TRBJ2-1; TRBD2 matches 7 bases. There are 14 residues in the CDR3. Germline-derived CDR1 and CDR2 are SGHTA and FQGNSA. With 8 bases clipped from V and 2 bases from J, the junction kept 6 bases outside the gene matches. The CDR3 nucleotides read TGTGCCAGCGGGAGGGGCCGGGCCTACAATGAGCAGTTCTTC. This translates into CASGRGRAYNEQFF. Based on the CDR3 plus reference TRBV7-2 and TRBJ2-1, the full variable domain is GAGVSQSPSNKVTEKGKDVELRCDPISGHTALYWYRQSLGQGLEFLIYFQGNSAPDKSGLPSDRFSAERTGGSVSTLTIQRTQQEDSAVYLCASGRGRAYNEQFFGPGTRLTVL.

This clonotype was detected a few times. J is TRBJ2-1 and V is TRBV12-3 or TRBV12-4, with 8 bases aligning to TRBD2. CDR3 length: 13 amino acids. V lost 6 bases to trimming and J lost 10 bases; unmatched junction nucleotides: 8. Here the CDR3 DNA reads TGTGCCAGCAGGGTAGCGGGATTGGAAGAGCAGTTCTTC. It encodes CASRVAGLEEQFF.

V is TRBV5-1 and J is TRBJ1-1, with D possibly matching TRBD1 (5 bases). The CDR3 has 16 amino acids. Trimming took 4 bases from V and 10 from J, leaving 26 bases between them. Germline V lookup: CDR1 SGHRS, CDR2 YFSETQ. CDR3 in amino acids: CASSLGTDVLVAGAFF. The CDR3 DNA reads TGCGCCAGCAGCCTCGGGACCGATGTGCTCGTAGCGGGAGCTTTCTTT.

The chain carries TRBV12-3 or TRBV12-4 and TRBJ2-1, with 13 bases lining up with TRBD2. The length of the CDR3 is 16 residues. The ends lost 7 bases at V and 9 bases at J; junction bases unmatched: 12. The CDR3 is CASNSYGTSGTVEQFF. The CDR3 DNA sequence: TGTGCCAGCAACTCATACGGGACTAGCGGGACTGTTGAGCAGTTCTTC.

Only a few counts were recorded for this clonotype. The chain recombines TRBV5-6 with TRBJ2-1, with D uncertain. CDR1 is SGHDT and CDR2 is YYEEEE in the germline V gene. V lost 5 bases and J 7 bases, leaving 10 bases between the germline ends. The CDR3 is 12 residues long. CDR3 region: CASRLGGNEQFF. The CDR3 coding sequence is TGTGCCAGCAGGTTAGGCGGAAATGAGCAGTTCTTC.

The J gene is TRBJ2-1, the V gene TRBV5-1; the D gene is possibly TRBD1 (6 bases). Trimming took 4 bases from V and 5 from J, leaving 16 bases between them. From germline, CDR1 is SGHRS and CDR2 YFSETQ. The CDR3 loop spans 15 amino acids. The chain's CDR3 is CASSVQGIGNNEQFF. CDR3 nucleotides: TGCGCCAGCAGCGTCCAGGGGATCGGAAACAATGAGCAGTTCTTC. Supplemented by reference TRBV5-1 and TRBJ2-1, the full variable domain reads KAGVTQTPRYLIKTRGQQVTLSCSPISGHRSVSWYQQTPGQGLQFLFEYFSETQRNKGNFPGRFSGRQFSNSRSEMNVSTLELGDSALYLCASSVQGIGNNEQFFGPGTRLTVL.

This chain uses TRBV7-8 with TRBJ2-5, with D unclear. Trimming stripped 0 bases from V and 5 bases from J, with 10 bases between. The length of the CDR3 is 14 residues. Germline V gene lookup returns CDR1 SGHVS and CDR2 FQNEAQ. CDR3 in DNA: TGTGCCAGCAGCTTAGCGGCTATCTCGGAGACCCAGTACTTC. The encoded protein is CASSLAAISETQYF.